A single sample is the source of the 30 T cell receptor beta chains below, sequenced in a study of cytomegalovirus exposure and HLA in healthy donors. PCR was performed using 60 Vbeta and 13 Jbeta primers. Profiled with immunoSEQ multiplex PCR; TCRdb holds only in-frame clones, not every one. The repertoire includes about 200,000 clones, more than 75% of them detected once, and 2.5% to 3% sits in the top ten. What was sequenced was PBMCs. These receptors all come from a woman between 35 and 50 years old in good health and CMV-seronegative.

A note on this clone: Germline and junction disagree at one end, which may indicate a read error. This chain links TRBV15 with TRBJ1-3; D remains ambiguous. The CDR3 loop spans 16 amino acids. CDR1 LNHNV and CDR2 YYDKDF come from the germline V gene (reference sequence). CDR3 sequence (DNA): TGTGCCGCCAGCAGAGATCACTCGAGCTCTGGAAACACCATATATTTT. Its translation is CAASRDHSSSGNTIYF.

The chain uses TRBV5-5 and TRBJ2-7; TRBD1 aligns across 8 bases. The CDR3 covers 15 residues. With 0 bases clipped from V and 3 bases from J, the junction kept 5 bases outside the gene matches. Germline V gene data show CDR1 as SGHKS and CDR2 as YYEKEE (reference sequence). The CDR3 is CASSLAAGGFYEQYF. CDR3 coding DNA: TGTGCCAGCAGCTTGGCGGCAGGGGGCTTCTACGAGCAGTACTTC. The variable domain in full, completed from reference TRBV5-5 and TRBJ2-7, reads DAGVTQSPTHLIKTRGQQVTLRCSPISGHKSVSWYQQVLGQGPQFIFQYYEKEERGRGNFPDRFSARQFPNYSSELNVNALLLGDSALYLCASSLAAGGFYEQYFGPGTRLTVT.

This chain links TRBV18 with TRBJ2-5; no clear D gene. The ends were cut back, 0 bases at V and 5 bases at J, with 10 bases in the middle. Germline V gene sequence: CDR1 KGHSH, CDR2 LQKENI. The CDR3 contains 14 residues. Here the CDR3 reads CASSPPAVRETQYF. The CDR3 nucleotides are TGTGCCAGCTCACCACCCGCGGTTCGGGAGACCCAGTACTTC.

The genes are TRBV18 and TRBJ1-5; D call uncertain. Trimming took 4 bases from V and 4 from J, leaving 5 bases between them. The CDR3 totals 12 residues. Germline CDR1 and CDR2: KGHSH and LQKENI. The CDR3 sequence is CASSHKNQPQHF. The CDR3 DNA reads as TGTGCCAGCTCACACAAGAATCAGCCCCAGCATTTT.

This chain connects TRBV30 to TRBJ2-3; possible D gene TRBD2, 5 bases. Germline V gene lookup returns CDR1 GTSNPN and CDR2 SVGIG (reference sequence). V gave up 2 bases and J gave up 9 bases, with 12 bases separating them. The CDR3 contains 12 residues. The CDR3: CAWSPRGSTQYF. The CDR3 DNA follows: TGTGCCTGGAGTCCCCGGGGTAGCACGCAGTATTTT.

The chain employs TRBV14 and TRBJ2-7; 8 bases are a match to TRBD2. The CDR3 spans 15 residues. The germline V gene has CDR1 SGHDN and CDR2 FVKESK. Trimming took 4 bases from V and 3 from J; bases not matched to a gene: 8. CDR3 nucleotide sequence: TGTGCCAGCAGCCCCAGGACTAGCAGTCGCTACGAGCAGTACTTC. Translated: CASSPRTSSRYEQYF.

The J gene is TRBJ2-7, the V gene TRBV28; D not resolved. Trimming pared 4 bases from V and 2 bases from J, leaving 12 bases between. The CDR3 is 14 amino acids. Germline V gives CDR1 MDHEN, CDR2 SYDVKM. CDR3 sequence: CASSSRLRPYEQYF. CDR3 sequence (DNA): TGTGCCAGCAGTTCCCGACTTCGGCCCTACGAGCAGTACTTC.

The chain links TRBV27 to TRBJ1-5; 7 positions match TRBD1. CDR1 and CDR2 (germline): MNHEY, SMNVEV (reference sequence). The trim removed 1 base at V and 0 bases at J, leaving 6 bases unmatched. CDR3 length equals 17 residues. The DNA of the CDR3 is TGTGCCAGCAGTTTATTTGGAGGGGGCTTTAGCAATCAGCCCCAGCATTTT. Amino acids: CASSLFGGGFSNQPQHF.

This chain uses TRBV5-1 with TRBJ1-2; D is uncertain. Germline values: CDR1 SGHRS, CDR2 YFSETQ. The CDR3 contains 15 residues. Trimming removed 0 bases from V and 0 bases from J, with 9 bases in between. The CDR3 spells CASSLVGSSNYGYTF. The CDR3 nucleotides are TGCGCCAGCAGCTTGGTCGGGTCTTCTAACTATGGCTACACCTTC.

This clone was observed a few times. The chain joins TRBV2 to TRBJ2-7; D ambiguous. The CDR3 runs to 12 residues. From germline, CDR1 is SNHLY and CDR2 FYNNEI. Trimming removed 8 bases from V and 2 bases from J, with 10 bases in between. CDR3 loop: CASRPQTYEQYF. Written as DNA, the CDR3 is TGTGCCAGCCGTCCGCAGACCTACGAGCAGTACTTC.

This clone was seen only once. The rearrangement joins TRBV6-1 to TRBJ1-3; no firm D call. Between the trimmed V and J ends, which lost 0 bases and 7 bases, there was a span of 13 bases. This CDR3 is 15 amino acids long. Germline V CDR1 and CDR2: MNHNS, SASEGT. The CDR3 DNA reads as TGTGCCAGCAGTGAAGCTGGACTCGCCGCGAACACCATATATTTT. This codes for CASSEAGLAANTIYF.

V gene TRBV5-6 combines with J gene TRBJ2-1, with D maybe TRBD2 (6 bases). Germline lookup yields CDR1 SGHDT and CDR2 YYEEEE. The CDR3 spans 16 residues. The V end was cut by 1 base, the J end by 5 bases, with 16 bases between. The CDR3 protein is CASSLPGGPPHNEQFF. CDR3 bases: TGTGCCAGCAGCTTGCCCGGGGGACCGCCCCACAATGAGCAGTTCTTC.

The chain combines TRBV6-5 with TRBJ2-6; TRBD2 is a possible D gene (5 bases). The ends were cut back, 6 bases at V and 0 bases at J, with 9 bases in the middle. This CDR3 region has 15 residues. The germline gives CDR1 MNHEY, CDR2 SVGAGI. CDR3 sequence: CASRFRGSGANVLTF. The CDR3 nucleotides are TGTGCCAGCAGGTTCCGGGGCTCTGGGGCCAACGTCCTGACTTTC.

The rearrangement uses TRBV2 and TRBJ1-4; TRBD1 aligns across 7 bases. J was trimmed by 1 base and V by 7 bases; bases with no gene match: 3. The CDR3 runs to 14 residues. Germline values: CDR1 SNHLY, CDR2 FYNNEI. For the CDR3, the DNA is TGTGCCAGCAATAGACAGGGAACTAATGAAAAACTGTTTTTT. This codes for CASNRQGTNEKLFF. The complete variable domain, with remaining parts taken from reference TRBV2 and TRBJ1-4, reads EPEVTQTPSHQVTQMGQEVILRCVPISNHLYFYWYRQILGQKVEFLVSFYNNEISEKSEIFDDQFSVERPDGSNFTLKIRSTKLEDSAMYFCASNRQGTNEKLFFGSGTQLSVL.

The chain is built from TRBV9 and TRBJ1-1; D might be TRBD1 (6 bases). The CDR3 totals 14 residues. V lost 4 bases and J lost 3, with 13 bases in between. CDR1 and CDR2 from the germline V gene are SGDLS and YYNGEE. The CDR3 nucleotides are TGTGCCAGCAGCTGGACGACAGGAGACACTGAAGCTTTCTTT. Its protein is CASSWTTGDTEAFF.

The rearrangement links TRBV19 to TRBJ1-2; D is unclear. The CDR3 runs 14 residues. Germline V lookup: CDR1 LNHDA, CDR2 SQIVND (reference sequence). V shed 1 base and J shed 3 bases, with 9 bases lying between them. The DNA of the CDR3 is TGTGCCAGTAGTATAGGCGGCGCATACTATGGCTACACCTTC. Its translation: CASSIGGAYYGYTF.

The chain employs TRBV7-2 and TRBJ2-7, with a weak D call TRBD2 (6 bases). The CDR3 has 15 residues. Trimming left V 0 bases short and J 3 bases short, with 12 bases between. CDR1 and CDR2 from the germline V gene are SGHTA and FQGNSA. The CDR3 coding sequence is TGTGCCAGCAGCTTAGCGCGGGCTAGCGTCTACGAGCAGTACTTC. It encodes CASSLARASVYEQYF.

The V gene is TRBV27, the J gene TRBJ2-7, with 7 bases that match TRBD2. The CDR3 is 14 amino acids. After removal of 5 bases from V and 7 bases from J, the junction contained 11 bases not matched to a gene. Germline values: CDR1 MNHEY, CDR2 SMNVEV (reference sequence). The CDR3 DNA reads TGTGCCAGCAGTCGAAGCGGGAAGCTAGAGGAGCAGTACTTC. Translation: CASSRSGKLEEQYF.

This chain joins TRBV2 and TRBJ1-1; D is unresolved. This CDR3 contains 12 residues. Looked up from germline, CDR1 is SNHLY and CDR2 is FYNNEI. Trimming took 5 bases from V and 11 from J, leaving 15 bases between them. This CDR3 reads CASSNTGLMAFF. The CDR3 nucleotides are TGTGCCAGCAGTAACACCGGGTTAATGGCTTTCTTT.

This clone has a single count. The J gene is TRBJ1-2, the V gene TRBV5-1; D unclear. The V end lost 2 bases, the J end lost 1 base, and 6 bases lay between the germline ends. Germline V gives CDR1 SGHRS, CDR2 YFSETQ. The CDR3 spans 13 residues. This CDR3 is CASSFNGNYGYTF. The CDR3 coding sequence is TGCGCCAGCAGCTTCAACGGTAACTATGGCTACACCTTC.

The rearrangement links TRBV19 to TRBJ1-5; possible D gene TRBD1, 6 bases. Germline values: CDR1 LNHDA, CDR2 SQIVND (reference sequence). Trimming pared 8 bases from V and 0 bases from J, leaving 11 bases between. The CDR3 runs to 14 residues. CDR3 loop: CASEQGYSNQPQHF. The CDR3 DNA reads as TGTGCCAGTGAACAGGGATATAGCAATCAGCCCCAGCATTTT.

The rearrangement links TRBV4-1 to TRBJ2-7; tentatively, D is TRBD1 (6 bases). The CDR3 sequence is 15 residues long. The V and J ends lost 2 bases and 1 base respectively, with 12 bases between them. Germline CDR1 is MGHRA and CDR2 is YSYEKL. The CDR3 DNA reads TGCGCCAGCAGCCAACCAGGGGCGAGGTCCTACGAGCAGTACTTC. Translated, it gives CASSQPGARSYEQYF.

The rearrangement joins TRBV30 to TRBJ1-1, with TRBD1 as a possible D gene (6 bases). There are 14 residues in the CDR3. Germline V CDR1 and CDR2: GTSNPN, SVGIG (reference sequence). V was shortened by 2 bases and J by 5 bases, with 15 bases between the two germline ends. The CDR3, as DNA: TGTGCCTGGAGTTTACAGGGCGTAGGGACTGAAGCTTTCTTT. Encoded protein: CAWSLQGVGTEAFF.

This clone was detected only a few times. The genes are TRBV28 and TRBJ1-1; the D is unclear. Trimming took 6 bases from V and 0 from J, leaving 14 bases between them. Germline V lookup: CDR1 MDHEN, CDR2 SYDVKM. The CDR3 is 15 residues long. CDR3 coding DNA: TGTGCCAGCAGCCAGCGGGCCATCATGAACACTGAAGCTTTCTTT. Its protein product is CASSQRAIMNTEAFF.

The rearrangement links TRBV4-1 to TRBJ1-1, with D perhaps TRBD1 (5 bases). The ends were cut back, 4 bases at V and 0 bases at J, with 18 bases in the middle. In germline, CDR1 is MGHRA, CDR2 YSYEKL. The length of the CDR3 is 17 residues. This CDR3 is CASSPRPYRDLNTEAFF. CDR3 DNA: TGCGCCAGCAGCCCTCGGCCCTATAGGGACTTGAACACTGAAGCTTTCTTT.

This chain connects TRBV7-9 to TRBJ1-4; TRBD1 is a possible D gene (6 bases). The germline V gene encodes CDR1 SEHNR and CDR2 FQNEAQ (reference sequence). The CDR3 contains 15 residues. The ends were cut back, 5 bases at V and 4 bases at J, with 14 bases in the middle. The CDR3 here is CASSVYRVFNEKLFF. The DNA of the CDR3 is TGTGCCAGCAGCGTGTACAGGGTCTTTAATGAAAAACTGTTTTTT. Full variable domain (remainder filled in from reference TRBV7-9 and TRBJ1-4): DTGVSQNPRHKITKRGQNVTFRCDPISEHNRLYWYRQTLGQGPEFLTYFQNEAQLEKSRLLSDRFSAERPKGSFSTLEIQRTEQGDSAMYLCASSVYRVFNEKLFFGSGTQLSVL.

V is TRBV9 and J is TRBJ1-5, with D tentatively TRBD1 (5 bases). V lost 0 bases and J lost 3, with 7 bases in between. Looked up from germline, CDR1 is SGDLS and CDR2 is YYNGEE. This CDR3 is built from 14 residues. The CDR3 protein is CASSVAGINQPQHF. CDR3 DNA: TGTGCCAGCAGCGTAGCAGGGATCAATCAGCCCCAGCATTTT.

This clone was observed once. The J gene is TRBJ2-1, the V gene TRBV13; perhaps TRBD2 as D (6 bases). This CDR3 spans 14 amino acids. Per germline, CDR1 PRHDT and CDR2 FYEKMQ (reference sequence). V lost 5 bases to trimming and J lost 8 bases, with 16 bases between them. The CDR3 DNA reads TGTGCCAGCAGCCCCCGGGACTCCGTCTATGAGCAGTTCTTC. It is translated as CASSPRDSVYEQFF.

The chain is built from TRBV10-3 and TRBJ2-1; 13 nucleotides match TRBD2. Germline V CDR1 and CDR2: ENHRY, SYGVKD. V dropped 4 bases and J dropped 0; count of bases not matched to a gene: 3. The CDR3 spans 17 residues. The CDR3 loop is CAISVGTSGISYNEQFF. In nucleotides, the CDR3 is TGTGCCATCAGTGTCGGGACTAGCGGGATCTCCTACAATGAGCAGTTCTTC.

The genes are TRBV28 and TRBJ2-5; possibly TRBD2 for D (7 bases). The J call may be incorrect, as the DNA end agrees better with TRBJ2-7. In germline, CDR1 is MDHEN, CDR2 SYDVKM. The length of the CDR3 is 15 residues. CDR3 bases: TGTGCCAGCACCTCGGGGGGCGCGGCACTTTACGAGCAGTACTTC. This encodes CASTSGGAALYEQYF.